The clone carrying this T cell receptor beta chain was picked up many times. Its antigen remains unidentified. cDNA prepared by RNA extraction and subsequent reverse transcription served as the template for sequencing. The assay was immunoSEQ multiplex PCR, and TCRdb's table has in-frame clones only and misses some. Of more than 90,000 clones in the sample, under 70% were seen once. After removal of 2 bases from V and 6 bases from J, the junction contained 7 bases not matched to a gene. The CDR3 sequence is 16 residues long. Germline-derived CDR1 and CDR2 are MDHEN and SYDVKM. Sample treatment: oral pan-JAK inhibitor, 5-10 mg twice daily. The data are from a study of CD8+ T cells in alopecia areata. Study-wide context: Tofacitinib lasted 6 to 18 months, then 6 months off drug. Study-wide results and caveats: Numerous expanded lesional clones remained in scalp and blood during tofacitinib.

This specimen was CD8+ T cells sorted from blood, taken at week 4, from a patient treated with tofacitinib. The sequence came from a human donor with alopecia areata. The rearrangement links TRBV28 to TRBJ2-1; 10 bases map to TRBD1. Written as DNA, the CDR3 is TGTGCCAGCAGTTTAATGTCGACAGGGGGCCGCAATGAGCAGTTCTTC. As protein: CASSLMSTGGRNEQFF.